The text below deals with one T cell receptor (beta chain). The antigen remains undetermined. The CDR3 runs 12 residues. The germline V gene encodes CDR1 MNHNS and CDR2 SASEGT. The sample comes from a study of ipilimumab plus nivolumab after autologous stem cell transplantation. Study-level information: Median doses per patient: 5 ipilimumab, about 8 nivolumab. DLBCL patients had primary refractory or relapsed disease.

General study results and limits: The authors say TCR, Treg and microbiome findings warrant further study.

Sequencing was performed with immunoSEQ multiplex PCR; in TCRdb, only in-frame clones are kept and a portion is missing. The sample includes 10,000 to 15,000 clones, about three quarters seen only once; the top ten take over 15%. Ipilimumab, 1 mg/kg, started 14 to 28 days after autologous transplant. The sample here was PBMCs, taken in a trial of ipilimumab plus nivolumab as post-transplant consolidation. V and J are TRBV6-1 and TRBJ2-5, with 7 bases fitting TRBD1. The DNA end is more similar to TRBJ2-7, so the J call may be wrong. The source of this sequence is a male donor with diffuse large B-cell lymphoma. The CDR3 reads CASGDRTYEQYF. CDR3 DNA: TGTGCCAGCGGGGACAGAACCTACGAGCAGTACTTC.